The entry below describes one TCR beta chain. Per the authors' pipeline: Scientists estimated how many nucleated cells there were by amplifying reference gene primers. Sequencing used immunoSEQ multiplex PCR; TCRdb keeps in-frame clones, though not all of them. From that table come the V and J calls and clone size; the DNA was used to work out D and trimming. The profile shows around 310,000 clones, 88% of them singletons. The V end lost 2 bases, the J end lost 3 bases, and 17 bases lay between the germline ends. There are 15 residues in the CDR3. Germline V lookup: CDR1 GTSNPN, CDR2 SVGIG (reference sequence). The sample belongs to a study of blood T cell repertoires in COVID-19. On the study more broadly: From the United States, Italy and Spain came samples of acute and convalescent COVID-19. From T cells, B-cell-depleted T cells, or PBMCs came the material, which was cDNA or gDNA.

The rearrangement joins TRBV30 to TRBJ2-7, with D tentatively TRBD2 (6 bases). The receptor comes from a woman between 50 and 59 years old with active or convalescent COVID-19. The sequenced sample consisted of peripheral blood. The CDR3 protein is CAWSIGGFEGYEQYF. CDR3 bases: TGTGCCTGGAGTATAGGAGGGTTTGAGGGCTACGAGCAGTACTTC.